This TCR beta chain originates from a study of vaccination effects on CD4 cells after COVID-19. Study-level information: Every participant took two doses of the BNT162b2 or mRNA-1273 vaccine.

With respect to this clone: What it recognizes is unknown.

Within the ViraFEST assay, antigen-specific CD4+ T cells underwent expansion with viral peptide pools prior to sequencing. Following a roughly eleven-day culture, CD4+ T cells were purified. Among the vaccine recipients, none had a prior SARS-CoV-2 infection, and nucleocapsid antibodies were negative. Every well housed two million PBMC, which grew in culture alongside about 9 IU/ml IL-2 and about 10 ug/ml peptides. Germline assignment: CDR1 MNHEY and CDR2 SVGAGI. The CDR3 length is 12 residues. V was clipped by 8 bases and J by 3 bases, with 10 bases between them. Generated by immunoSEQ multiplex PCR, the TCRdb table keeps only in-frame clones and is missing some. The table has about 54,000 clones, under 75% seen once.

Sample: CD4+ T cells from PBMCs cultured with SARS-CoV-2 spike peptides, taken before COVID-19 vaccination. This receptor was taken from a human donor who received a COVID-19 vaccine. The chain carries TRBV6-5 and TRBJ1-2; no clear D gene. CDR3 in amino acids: CASWTGYYGYTF. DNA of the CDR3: TGTGCCAGCTGGACGGGATACTATGGCTACACCTTC.